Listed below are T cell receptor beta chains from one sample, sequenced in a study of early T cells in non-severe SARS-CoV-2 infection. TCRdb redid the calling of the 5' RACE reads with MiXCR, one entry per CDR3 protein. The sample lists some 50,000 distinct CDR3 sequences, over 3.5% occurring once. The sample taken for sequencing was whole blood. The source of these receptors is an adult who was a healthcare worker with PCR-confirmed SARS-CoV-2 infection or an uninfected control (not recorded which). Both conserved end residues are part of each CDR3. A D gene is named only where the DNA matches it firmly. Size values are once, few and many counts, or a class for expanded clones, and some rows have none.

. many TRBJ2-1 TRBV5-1 TGCGCCAGCAGCTTGTCACTAGCCGGGAATGAGCAGTTCTTC CASSLSLAGNEQFF
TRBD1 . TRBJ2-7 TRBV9 TGTGCCAGCAGCGCGCCGGGACAGGGTATTACCGAGCAGTACTTC CASSAPGQGITEQYF
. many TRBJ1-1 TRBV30 TGTGCCTGGAGTGGCGGGGGGACTGAAGCTTTCTTT CAWSGGGTEAFF
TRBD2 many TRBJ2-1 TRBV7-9 TGTGCCAGCAGCTTCATGACTAGCATGAATGAGCAGTTCTTC CASSFMTSMNEQFF
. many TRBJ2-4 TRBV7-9 TGTGCCAGCAGCTTAAGGACAGACGGCAAAAACATTCAGTACTTC CASSLRTDGKNIQYF
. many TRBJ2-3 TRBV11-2 TGTGCCAGCAGCTTACCAGGGCACACAGATACGCAGTATTTT CASSLPGHTDTQYF
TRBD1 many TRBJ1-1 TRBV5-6 TGTGCCAGCAGCATTACACCGGGACAGGGGGGGACTGAAGCTTTCTTT CASSITPGQGGTEAFF
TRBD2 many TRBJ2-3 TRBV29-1 TGCAGCGTTACCGGGACTACAACAGATACGCAGTATTTT CSVTGTTTDTQYF
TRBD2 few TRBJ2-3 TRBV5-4 TGTGCCAGCAGCTTCAGACTAGCGGGGGACTCAGACACAGATACGCAGTATTTT CASSFRLAGDSDTDTQYF
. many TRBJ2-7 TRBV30 TGTGCCTGGAGTTATGGGACATCCACCTACGAGCAGTACTTC CAWSYGTSTYEQYF
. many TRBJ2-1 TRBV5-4 TGTGCCAGCAGCCCCCGCGCCGGGCCCAGAGCATTCAACAATGAGCAGTTCTTC CASSPRAGPRAFNNEQFF
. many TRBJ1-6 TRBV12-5 TGTGCTAGTGGTTTGTCACCGCGTTCACCCCTCCACTTT CASGLSPRSPLHF
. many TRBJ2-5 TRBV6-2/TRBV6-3 TGTGCCAGCAGTTACTCGGATGGAAGGACTCAAAGACAAGAGACCCAGTACTTC CASSYSDGRTQRQETQYF
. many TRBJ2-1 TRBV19 TGTGCCAGTAGTCTCCCGTTTGGACAGCCCAATGAGCAGTTCTTC CASSLPFGQPNEQFF
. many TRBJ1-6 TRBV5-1 TGCGCCAGCAGCTTGGCAGGGGTCTTGAATTCACCCCTCCACTTT CASSLAGVLNSPLHF
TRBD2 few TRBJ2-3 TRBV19 TGTGCCAGTGCCTTTCCTAGCGGGGGGTTCGGGAGCACAGATACGCAGTATTTT CASAFPSGGFGSTDTQYF
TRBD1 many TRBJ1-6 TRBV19 TGTGCCAGTAGTGTCTCGACAGGGGTTAATAATTCACCCCTCCACTTT CASSVSTGVNNSPLHF
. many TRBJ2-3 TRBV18 TGTGCCAGCTCACCACGTCAGACAGATACGCAGTATTTT CASSPRQTDTQYF
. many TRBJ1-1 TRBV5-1 TGCGCCAGCAGCCCCTGGGCACAGGACCATGAAGCTTTCTTT CASSPWAQDHEAFF
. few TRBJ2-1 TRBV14 TGTGCCAGCAGCCAAAACAGGGACAATGAGCAGTTCTTC CASSQNRDNEQFF
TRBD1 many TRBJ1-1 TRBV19 TGTGCCAGTAGTCTCTCACTGGGGACAGCGAACACTGAAGCTTTCTTT CASSLSLGTANTEAFF
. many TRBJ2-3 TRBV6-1 TGTGCCAGCAGGGCGACCCCTGAAGTTGGAGATACGCAGTATTTT CASRATPEVGDTQYF
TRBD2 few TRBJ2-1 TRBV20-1 TGCAGTGCTAGAGAAGCGGGAGGGGGCAGTGAGCAGTTCTTC CSAREAGGGSEQFF
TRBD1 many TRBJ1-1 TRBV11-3 TGTGCCAGCAGCTTACGCACGTGGGGACAGATGAACACTGAAGCTTTCTTT CASSLRTWGQMNTEAFF
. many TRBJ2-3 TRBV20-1 TGCAGTGCGACCGCGACTGGCACAGATACGCAGTATTTT CSATATGTDTQYF
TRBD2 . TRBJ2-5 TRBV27 TGTGCCAGCAGAGATAGCGGGAGTCGGAAAGAGACCCAGTACTTC CASRDSGSRKETQYF
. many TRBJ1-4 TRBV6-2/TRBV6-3 TGTGCCAGCGGCGATAGGGAGGAAAAACTGTTTTTT CASGDREEKLFF
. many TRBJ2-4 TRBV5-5 TGTGCCAGCAGCCTCTGGGAGTCCAAAAACATTCAGTACTTC CASSLWESKNIQYF
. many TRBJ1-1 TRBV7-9 TGTGCCAGCAGCCGAACCCCTATTGAAGCTTTCTTT CASSRTPIEAFF
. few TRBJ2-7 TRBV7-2 TGTGCCAGCAGCCTTAGATCGGGTCTCTCCTACGAGCAGTACTTC CASSLRSGLSYEQYF
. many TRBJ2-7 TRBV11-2 TGTGCCAGCAGCTTAGTTTTAGACGAGCAGTACTTC CASSLVLDEQYF
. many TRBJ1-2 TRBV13 TGTGCCAGCAGCCAGGGCAACAATTACTATGGCTACACCTTC CASSQGNNYYGYTF
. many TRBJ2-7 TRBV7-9 TGTGCCAGCAGCTCCTTGTGGGGGTACGAGCAGTACTTC CASSSLWGYEQYF
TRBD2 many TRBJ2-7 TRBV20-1 TGCAGTGCCCGGACCCCCAGGGTAGCGGGAGCCCCTCGTATCTACGAGCAGTACTTC CSARTPRVAGAPRIYEQYF
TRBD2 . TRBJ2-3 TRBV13 TGTGCCAGCAGCTTAGTCCGGACTAGCGGGGAAACAGATACGCAGTATTTT CASSLVRTSGETDTQYF
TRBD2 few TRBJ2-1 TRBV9 TGTGCCAGCAGCGTAGGGGAGGGTGGATACAATGAGCAGTTCTTC CASSVGEGGYNEQFF
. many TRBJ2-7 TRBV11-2 TGTGCCAGCAGACTGACCCAGGGCGGCTACGAGCAGTACTTC CASRLTQGGYEQYF
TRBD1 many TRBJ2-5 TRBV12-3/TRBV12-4 TGTGCCAGCAGGCCCGACATCGGGACAGGGGAAGAGACCCAGTACTTC CASRPDIGTGEETQYF
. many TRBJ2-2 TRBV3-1 TGTGCCAGCAGCCAGCCGATGATACTACTAGGACCGAACACCGGGGAGCTGTTTTTT CASSQPMILLGPNTGELFF
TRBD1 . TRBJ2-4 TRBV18 TGTGCCAGCTCACCACGACAGGGGTCAACCATTCAGTACTTC CASSPRQGSTIQYF
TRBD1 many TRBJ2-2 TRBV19 TGTGCCAGTAGTTTTAGTGGGGACAGGGCCACCGGGGAGCTGTTTTTT CASSFSGDRATGELFF
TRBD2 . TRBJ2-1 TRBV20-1 TGCAGTGCTAACCCTAGCGGGAGTCGGGCCAATGAGCAGTTCTTC CSANPSGSRANEQFF
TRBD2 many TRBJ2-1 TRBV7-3 TGTGCCAGCAGCTTAACTAGCGGGAGCAATGAGCAGTTCTTC CASSLTSGSNEQFF
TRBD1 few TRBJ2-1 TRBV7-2 TGTGCCAGCAGCTTAGAAGGTCCCGGGACAGGGGTCAATGAGCAGTTCTTC CASSLEGPGTGVNEQFF
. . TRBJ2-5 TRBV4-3 TGCGCCAGCAGCCAAGATTCCTCGGTATCGAGATACCAAGAGACCCAGTACTTC CASSQDSSVSRYQETQYF
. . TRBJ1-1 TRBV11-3 TGTGCCAGCAGCTTAAATTCGCTTCGCGACACTGAAGCTTTCTTT CASSLNSLRDTEAFF
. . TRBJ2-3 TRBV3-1 TGTGCCAGCAGCCAGTTCGCTCCAGATACGCAGTATTTT CASSQFAPDTQYF
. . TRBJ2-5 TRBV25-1 TGTGCCAGCAGTGCAGGAGGCATCAGGGAGACCCAGTACTTC CASSAGGIRETQYF
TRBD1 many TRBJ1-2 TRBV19 TGTGCCAGTAGTGCCCAGGGGGCCACGGGGGGCTACACCTTC CASSAQGATGGYTF
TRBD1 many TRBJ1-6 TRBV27 TGTGCCAGCAGTTTCCGCAACAGGGGGAATTCACCCCTCCACTTT CASSFRNRGNSPLHF
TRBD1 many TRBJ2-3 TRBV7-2 TGTGCCAGCAGCTGGCCCCCGGACAGGGCCACAGATACGCAGTATTTT CASSWPPDRATDTQYF
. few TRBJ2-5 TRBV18 TGTGCCAGCTCACGGGGGGGGCTCGACGAGACCCAGTACTTC CASSRGGLDETQYF
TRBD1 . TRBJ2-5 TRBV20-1 TGCAGCGGACAGGGGGCGAGAGAGACCCAGTACTTC CSGQGARETQYF
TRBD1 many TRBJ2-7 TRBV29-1 TGCAGCGTTGTGTTACACGAGACAGGGGGCTACGAGCAGTACTTC CSVVLHETGGYEQYF
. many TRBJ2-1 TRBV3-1 TGTGCCAGCAGCCAAGGTACTAGCCACAATGAGCAGTTCTTC CASSQGTSHNEQFF
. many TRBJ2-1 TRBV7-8 TGTGCCAGCAGCAACCGACAGGGGCGGGGGAGTAATGAGCAGTTCTTC CASSNRQGRGSNEQFF
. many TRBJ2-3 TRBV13 TGTGCCAGCAGCTCAGACCCGGGAGTCACAGATACGCAGTATTTT CASSSDPGVTDTQYF
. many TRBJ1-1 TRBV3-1 TGTGCCAGCAGCCAAGGGGGGGCTGAAGCTTTCTTT CASSQGGAEAFF
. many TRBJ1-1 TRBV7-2 TGTGCCAGCAGATTGGGACTCCAGAACACTGAAGCTTTCTTT CASRLGLQNTEAFF